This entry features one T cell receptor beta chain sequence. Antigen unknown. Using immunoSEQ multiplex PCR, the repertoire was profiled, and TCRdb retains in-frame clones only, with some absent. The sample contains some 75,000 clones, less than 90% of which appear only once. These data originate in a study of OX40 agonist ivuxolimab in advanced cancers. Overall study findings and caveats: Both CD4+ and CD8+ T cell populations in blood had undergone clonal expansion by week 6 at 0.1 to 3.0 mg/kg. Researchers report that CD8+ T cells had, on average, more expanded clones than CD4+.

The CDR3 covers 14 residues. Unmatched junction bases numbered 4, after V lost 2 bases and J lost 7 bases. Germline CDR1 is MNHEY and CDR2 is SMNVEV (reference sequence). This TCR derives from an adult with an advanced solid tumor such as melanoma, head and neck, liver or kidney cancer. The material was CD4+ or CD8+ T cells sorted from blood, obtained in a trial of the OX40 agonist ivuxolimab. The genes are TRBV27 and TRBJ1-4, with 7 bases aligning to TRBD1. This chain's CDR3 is CASSLRRGREKLFF. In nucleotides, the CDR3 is TGTGCCAGCAGTTTAAGAAGGGGGCGTGAAAAACTGTTTTTT.